This T cell receptor beta chain was captured by sequencing in a study of regulatory T cells in long-lasting Graves disease. Germline loops: CDR1 LNHNV, CDR2 YYDKDF (reference sequence). The CDR3 totals 16 residues. Time point: newly diagnosed GD, antithyroid drugs for less than 3 months. Construction of the TCR library relied on RNA isolated from PBMCs. Researchers made TCR beta libraries by using iRepertoire HTBI primers and running Arm-PCR on CDR3 regions. TCRdb called the multiplex PCR reads again in MiXCR, with one record for every CDR3 protein. The data show roughly 560,000 distinct CDR3 sequences, about 15% seen once. Separately, the same data were catalogued under a study of T cells in Graves' hyperthyroidism and ophthalmopathy.

This TCR was recovered from a woman aged 35 to 60 with Graves disease. This sample comprised peripheral blood mononuclear cells (PBMCs), obtained at new diagnosis, from a patient treated with antithyroid drugs. This chain connects TRBV15 to TRBJ2-7, with TRBD2 identical over 9 bases. The J call may not be correct, given that the DNA end is closer to TRBJ2-1. The CDR3 is CATSTVGLASYNEQFF. The CDR3 DNA sequence: TGTGCCACCAGCACCGTAGGACTAGCGTCCTACAATGAGCAGTTCTTC.